These 18 T cell receptor beta chains were all obtained from the same sample, sequenced in a study of long-term antiretroviral therapy in people with HIV (dated by TCRdb to between 2021 and 2023). The immunoSEQ hsTCRB v3.0 assay was used at survey level resolution to sequence the TRB variable region. The clones in this table, taken by TCRdb from immuneACCESS, are in-frame only. Not every clone is retained; where verified, under half of the shortfall comes from an unresolved V gene, and the cause of the rest is unknown. Across this sample there are about 34,000 clones, with 94% seen only once. The ten largest clones represent about 3.5% of the sample. The input for sequencing was unsorted PBMCs, taken around 5 years after starting antiretroviral therapy. These receptors all stem from a woman between 50 and 59 years old with HIV.

The chain couples TRBV9 to TRBJ1-1; D is perhaps TRBD1 (5 bases). CDR1 and CDR2 from the germline V gene are SGDLS and YYNGEE. V lost 0 bases and J lost 3, with 18 bases in between. CDR3 size: 17 residues. The CDR3 sequence is CASSVGVAGYGYTEAFF. CDR3 nucleotide sequence: TGTGCCAGCAGCGTAGGGGTAGCAGGGTATGGGTACACTGAAGCTTTCTTT.

This clone was counted a single time. J is TRBJ1-5 and V is TRBV6-6, with 10 bases identical to TRBD1. CDR3 size: 13 residues. J was trimmed by 5 bases and V by 6 bases; bases with no gene match: 1. From germline, CDR1 is MNHNY and CDR2 SVGAGI (reference sequence). CDR3 sequence reads: CASRGTGDQPQHF. The CDR3 DNA reads as TGTGCCAGCAGGGGGACAGGGGATCAGCCCCAGCATTTT.

CDR3 nucleotide sequence: TGTGCCAGCAGCGTAGTAGGAGGATTGGATACGCAGTATTTT. This translates into CASSVVGGLDTQYF. The J gene is TRBJ2-3, the V gene TRBV9, with D perhaps matching TRBD2 (5 bases). V was clipped by 0 bases and J by 6 bases, with 11 bases between them. The CDR3 is 14 amino acids. CDR1 SGDLS and CDR2 YYNGEE come from the germline V gene.

The V and J genes are TRBV4-3 and TRBJ2-5, with TRBD1 matching 9 bases. Germline V lookup: CDR1 LGHNA, CDR2 YSLEER. The junction had 5 bases not matched to a gene; V was cut back by 4 bases and J by 5 bases. CDR3 length equals 14 residues. The CDR3 sequence is CASSLRDREETQYF. As DNA, the CDR3 is TGCGCCAGCAGCCTACGGGACAGGGAGGAGACCCAGTACTTC.

The V gene is TRBV27, the J gene TRBJ2-7; the D gene is possibly TRBD1 (5 bases). The CDR3 has 15 residues. Germline CDR1 and CDR2: MNHEY and SMNVEV (reference sequence). Deletions cut 7 bases from V and 0 bases from J, with 16 bases between. The CDR3 DNA reads TGTGCCAGCACCCCCACAGGAGAACCCTCCTACGAGCAGTACTTC. This translates into CASTPTGEPSYEQYF.

The CDR3 DNA follows: TGTGCCAGCAGCCCGGAGAGGGGTTTCTCCTACGAGCAGTACTTC. Protein: CASSPERGFSYEQYF. This rearrangement joins TRBV5-8 to TRBJ2-7, with D possibly called TRBD1 or TRBD2 (5 bases each). Germline values: CDR1 SGHTS, CDR2 YDEGEE. The CDR3 is made up of 15 amino acids. V was pared by 4 bases and J by 0 bases, with 14 bases between.

V is TRBV29-1 and J is TRBJ2-7; a weak D match, TRBD2 (6 bases). From germline, CDR1 is SQVTM and CDR2 ANQGSEA. The CDR3 totals 13 residues. With 2 bases removed from V and 3 bases from J, the gap between germline ends came to 11 bases. The DNA for the CDR3 is TGCAGCGTTGAATCGGGACTGTACTACGAGCAGTACTTC. Its protein is CSVESGLYYEQYF.

The chain links TRBV5-1 to TRBJ2-1; possibly TRBD1 for D (6 bases). The CDR3 totals 16 residues. V was cut by 3 bases and J by 2 bases, with 15 bases left in between. The germline CDR1 and CDR2 sequences are SGHRS and YFSETQ. CDR3 sequence: CASSWRQAGTYNEQFF. The CDR3, as DNA: TGCGCCAGCAGCTGGAGACAGGCGGGTACCTACAATGAGCAGTTCTTC.

The CDR3 is CASSQDGGDSSYNSPLHF. DNA for the CDR3: TGCGCCAGCAGCCAAGATGGGGGAGATAGTTCCTATAATTCACCCCTCCACTTT. The J gene is TRBJ1-6, the V gene TRBV4-1; D possibly corresponds to TRBD1 (5 bases). The V gene's germline CDR1 is MGHRA and CDR2 YSYEKL. This CDR3 has 18 residues. Trimming removed 0 bases at V and 1 base at J, with 13 bases between.

The V and J genes are TRBV10-1 and TRBJ2-3, with 10 bases aligning to TRBD2. The CDR3 totals 16 residues. V dropped 3 bases and J dropped 1; count of bases not matched to a gene: 4. The germline V gene encodes CDR1 WNHNN and CDR2 SYGVQD (reference sequence). CDR3 sequence reads: CASSEGSGGRTDTQYF. CDR3 nucleotides: TGCGCCAGCAGTGAAGGTAGCGGGGGGCGCACAGATACGCAGTATTTT.

This clone was recorded once. The chain links TRBV15 to TRBJ2-5, with D maybe TRBD2 (5 bases). The CDR3 has 14 amino acids. CDR1 LNHNV and CDR2 YYDKDF come from the germline V gene (reference sequence). Trimming took off 8 bases at V and 0 bases at J, with 13 bases between the two ends. The CDR3 spells CATSWSGDQETQYF. The CDR3 DNA follows: TGTGCCACCTCCTGGAGCGGTGACCAAGAGACCCAGTACTTC. Full variable domain (rest looked up from reference TRBV15 and TRBJ2-5): DAMVIQNPRYQVTQFGKPVTLSCSQTLNHNVMYWYQQKSSQAPKLLFHYYDKDFNNEADTPDNFQSRRPNTSFCFLDIRSPGLGDTAMYLCATSWSGDQETQYFGPGTRLLVL.

This clone was found once. V gene TRBV6-5 combines with J gene TRBJ2-2; no firm D call. Germline values: CDR1 MNHEY, CDR2 SVGAGI. The V gene lost 10 bases and the J gene lost 0 bases, with 9 bases spanning the gap. The CDR3 spans 13 residues. The CDR3 spells CATLDPNTGELFF. CDR3 sequence (DNA): TGTGCCACCTTAGACCCGAACACCGGGGAGCTGTTTTTT.

The chain is built from TRBV6-5 and TRBJ1-1, with a weak D call TRBD1 (5 bases). Germline lookup yields CDR1 MNHEY and CDR2 SVGAGI. The CDR3 is 13 residues long. V was pared by 7 bases and J by 7 bases, with 16 bases between. Written as DNA, the CDR3 is TGTGCCAGCATGGCGCAGGGTGGGAATGAAGCTTTCTTT. Its protein is CASMAQGGNEAFF.

This sequence joins TRBV4-2 and TRBJ2-4; TRBD2 agrees at 11 bases. Germline loops: CDR1 LGHNA, CDR2 YNFKEQ. V gave up 0 bases and J gave up 0 bases; unmatched junction bases: 10. There are 20 residues in the CDR3. This CDR3 reads CASSQEGGKTSGGAKNIQYF. The CDR3 region has the DNA TGTGCCAGCAGCCAAGAAGGCGGGAAAACTAGCGGGGGAGCCAAAAACATTCAGTACTTC.

This clone has a single count. The chain joins TRBV7-9 to TRBJ1-2; D possibly corresponds to TRBD1 (6 bases). Trimming pared 1 base from V and 7 bases from J, leaving 10 bases between. CDR3 length: 13 residues. CDR1 and CDR2 from the germline V gene are SEHNR and FQNEAQ (reference sequence). Here the CDR3 reads CASSLGGQGGYTF. DNA for the CDR3: TGTGCCAGCAGCTTAGGGGGACAAGGTGGCTACACCTTC.

The genes are TRBV9 and TRBJ2-3; 9 bases match TRBD2. The CDR3 consists of 15 residues. Per germline, CDR1 SGDLS and CDR2 YYNGEE. V dropped 2 bases and J dropped 5; count of bases not matched to a gene: 6. The CDR3 DNA reads as TGTGCCAGCAGCGTCCTAGCGGGGCGGCAAGATACGCAGTATTTT. Translation gives CASSVLAGRQDTQYF.

The chain couples TRBV9 to TRBJ2-1; 11 positions match TRBD1. Germline trimming cut 4 bases from V and 3 bases from J; bases unmatched to any gene: 6. This CDR3 comprises 16 residues. Germline values: CDR1 SGDLS, CDR2 YYNGEE. CDR3 sequence (DNA): TGTGCCAGCAGCCTTAGGACAGGGGGCGGCTACAATGAGCAGTTCTTC. Protein: CASSLRTGGGYNEQFF.

The J gene is TRBJ2-4, the V gene TRBV11-2; no clear D. Per the germline V gene, CDR1 is SGHAT and CDR2 is FQNNGV. This CDR3 has 13 amino acids. Trimming took off 4 bases at V and 7 bases at J, with 11 bases between the two ends. The CDR3: CASSWGRVNIQYF. For the CDR3, the DNA is TGTGCCAGCAGCTGGGGTAGGGTTAACATTCAGTACTTC.